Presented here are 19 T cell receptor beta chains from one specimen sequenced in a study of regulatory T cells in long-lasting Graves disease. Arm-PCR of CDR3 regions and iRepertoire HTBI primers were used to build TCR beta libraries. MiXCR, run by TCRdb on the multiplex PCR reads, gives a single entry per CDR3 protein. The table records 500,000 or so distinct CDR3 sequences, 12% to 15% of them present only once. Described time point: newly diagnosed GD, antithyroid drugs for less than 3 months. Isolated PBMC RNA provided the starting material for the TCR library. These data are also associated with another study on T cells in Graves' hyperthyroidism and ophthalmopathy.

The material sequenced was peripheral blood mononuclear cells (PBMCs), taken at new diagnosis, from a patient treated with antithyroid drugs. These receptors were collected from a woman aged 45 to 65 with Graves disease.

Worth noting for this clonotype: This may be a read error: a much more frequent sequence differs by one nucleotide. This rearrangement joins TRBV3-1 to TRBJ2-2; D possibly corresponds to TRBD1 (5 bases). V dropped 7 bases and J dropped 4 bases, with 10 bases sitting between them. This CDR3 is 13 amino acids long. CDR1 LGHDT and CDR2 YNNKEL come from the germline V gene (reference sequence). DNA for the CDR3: TGTGCCAGCACCCTCAGGGCCACCGGGGAGCTGTTTTTT. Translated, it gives CASTLRATGELFF.

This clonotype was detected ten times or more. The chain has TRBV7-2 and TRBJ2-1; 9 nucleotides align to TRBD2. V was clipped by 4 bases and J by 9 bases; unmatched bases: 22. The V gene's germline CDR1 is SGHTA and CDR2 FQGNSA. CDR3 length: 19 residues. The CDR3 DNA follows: TGTGCCAGCAGCTCTTCCGGGACTAGCCGTCTACTACGCTTTGCTGAGCAGTTCTTC. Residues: CASSSSGTSRLLRFAEQFF.

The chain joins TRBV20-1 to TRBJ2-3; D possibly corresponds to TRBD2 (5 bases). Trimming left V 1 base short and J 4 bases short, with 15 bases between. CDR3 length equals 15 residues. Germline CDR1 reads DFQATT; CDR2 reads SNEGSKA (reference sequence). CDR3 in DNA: TGCAGTGCTAGAGCTTGGGGTGGCGGGCCAGATACGCAGTATTTT. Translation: CSARAWGGGPDTQYF.

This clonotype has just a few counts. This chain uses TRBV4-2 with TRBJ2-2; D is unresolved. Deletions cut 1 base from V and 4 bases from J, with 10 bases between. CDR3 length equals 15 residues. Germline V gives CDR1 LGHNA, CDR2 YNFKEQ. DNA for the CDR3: TGTGCCAGCAGCCAAGTGACGGGCAGCACCGGGGAGCTGTTTTTT. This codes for CASSQVTGSTGELFF.

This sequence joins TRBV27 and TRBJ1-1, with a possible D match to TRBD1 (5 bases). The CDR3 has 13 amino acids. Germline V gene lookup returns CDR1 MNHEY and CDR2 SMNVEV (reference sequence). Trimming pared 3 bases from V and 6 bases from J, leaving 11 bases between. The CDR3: CASSFTGGAEAFF. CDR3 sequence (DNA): TGTGCCAGCAGTTTTACAGGAGGGGCTGAAGCTTTCTTT.

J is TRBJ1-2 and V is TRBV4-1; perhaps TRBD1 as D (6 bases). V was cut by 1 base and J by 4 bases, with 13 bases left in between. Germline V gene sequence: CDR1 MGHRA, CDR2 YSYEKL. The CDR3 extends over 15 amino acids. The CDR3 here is CASSQVPEGGYGYTF. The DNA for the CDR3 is TGCGCCAGCAGCCAAGTTCCTGAGGGGGGCTATGGCTACACCTTC.

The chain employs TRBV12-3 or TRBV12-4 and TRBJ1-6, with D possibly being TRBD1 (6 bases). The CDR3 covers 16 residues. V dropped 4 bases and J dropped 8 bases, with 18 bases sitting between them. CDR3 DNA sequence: TGTGCCAGCAGTTCATACCCACAGGGTGATCATTCACCCCTCCACTTT. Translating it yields CASSSYPQGDHSPLHF.

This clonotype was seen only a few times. The CDR3 reads CAWSAGLAGNEQYF. DNA for the CDR3: TGTGCCTGGAGTGCGGGACTAGCGGGGAACGAGCAGTACTTC. This chain connects TRBV30 to TRBJ2-7, with TRBD2 matching over 13 bases. J was trimmed by 5 bases and V by 1 base; bases with no gene match: 2. Germline V gene lookup returns CDR1 GTSNPN and CDR2 SVGIG (reference sequence). The CDR3 covers 14 residues.

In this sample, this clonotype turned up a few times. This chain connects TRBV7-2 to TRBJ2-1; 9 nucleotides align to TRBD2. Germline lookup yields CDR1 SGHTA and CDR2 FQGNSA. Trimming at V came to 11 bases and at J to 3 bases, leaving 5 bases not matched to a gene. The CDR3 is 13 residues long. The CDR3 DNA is TGTGCCCGTCGTAGCGGGAGCTACAATGAGCAGTTCTTC. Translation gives CARRSGSYNEQFF.

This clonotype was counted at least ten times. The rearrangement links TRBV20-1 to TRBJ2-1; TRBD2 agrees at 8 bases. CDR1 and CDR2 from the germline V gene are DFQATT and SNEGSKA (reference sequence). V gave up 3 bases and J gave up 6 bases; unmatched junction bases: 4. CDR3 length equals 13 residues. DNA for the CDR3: TGCAGTGCTAGTAGCGGGGAGGTCAATGAGCAGTTCTTC. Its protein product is CSASSGEVNEQFF.

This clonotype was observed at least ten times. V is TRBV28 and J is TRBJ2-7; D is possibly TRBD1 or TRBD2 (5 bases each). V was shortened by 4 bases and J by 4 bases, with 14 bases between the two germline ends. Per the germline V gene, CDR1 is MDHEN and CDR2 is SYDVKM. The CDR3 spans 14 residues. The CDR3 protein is CASSSPRGRYEQYF. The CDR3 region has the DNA TGTGCCAGCAGTTCCCCCCGGGGCAGGTACGAGCAGTACTTC. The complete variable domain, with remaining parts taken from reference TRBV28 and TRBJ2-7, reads DVKVTQSSRYLVKRTGEKVFLECVQDMDHENMFWYRQDPGLGLRLIYFSYDVKMKEKGDIPEGYSVSREKKERFSLILESASTNQTSMYLCASSSPRGRYEQYFGPGTRLTVT.

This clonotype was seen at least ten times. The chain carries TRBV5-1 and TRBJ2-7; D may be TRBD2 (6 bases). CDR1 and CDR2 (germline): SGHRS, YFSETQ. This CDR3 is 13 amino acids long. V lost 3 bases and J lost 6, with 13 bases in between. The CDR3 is CASSYQRAAEQYF. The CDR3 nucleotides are TGCGCCAGCAGCTACCAGCGGGCGGCCGAGCAGTACTTC.

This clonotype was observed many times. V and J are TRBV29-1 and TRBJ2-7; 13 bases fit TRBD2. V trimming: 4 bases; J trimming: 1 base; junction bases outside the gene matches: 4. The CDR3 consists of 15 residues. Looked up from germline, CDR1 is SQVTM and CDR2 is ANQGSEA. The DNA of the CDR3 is TGCAGCGTTGCTGGGACTAGCGGGACTTCCTACGAGCAGTACTTC. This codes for CSVAGTSGTSYEQYF.

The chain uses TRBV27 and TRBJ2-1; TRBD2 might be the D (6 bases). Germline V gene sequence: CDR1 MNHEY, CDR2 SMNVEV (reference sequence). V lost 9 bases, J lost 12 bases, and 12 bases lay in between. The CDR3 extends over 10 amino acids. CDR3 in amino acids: CASTREPQFF. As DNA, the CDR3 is TGTGCCAGTACCCGGGAGCCGCAGTTCTTC.

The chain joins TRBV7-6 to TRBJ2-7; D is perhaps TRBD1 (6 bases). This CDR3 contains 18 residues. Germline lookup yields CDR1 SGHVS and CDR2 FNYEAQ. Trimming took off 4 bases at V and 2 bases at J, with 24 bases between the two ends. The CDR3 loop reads CASSSLRGFGTKTYEQYF. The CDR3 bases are TGTGCCAGCAGCTCTCTCCGGGGCTTCGGGACAAAAACCTACGAGCAGTACTTC.

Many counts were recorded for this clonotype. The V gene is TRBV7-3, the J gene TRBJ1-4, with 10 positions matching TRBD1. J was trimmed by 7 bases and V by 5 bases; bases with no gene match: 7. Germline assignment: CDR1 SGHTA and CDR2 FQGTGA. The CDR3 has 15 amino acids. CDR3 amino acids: CASSPTGQGTEKLFF. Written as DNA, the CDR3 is TGTGCCAGCAGCCCCACGGGACAGGGGACTGAAAAACTGTTTTTT.

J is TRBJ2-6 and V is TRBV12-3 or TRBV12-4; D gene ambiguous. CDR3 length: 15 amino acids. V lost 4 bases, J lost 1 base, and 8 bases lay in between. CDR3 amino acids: CASSWLGSGANVLTF. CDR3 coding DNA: TGTGCCAGCAGTTGGTTGGGGTCTGGGGCCAACGTCCTGACTTTC.

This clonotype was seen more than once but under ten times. The CDR3 loop is CASSESPLISRYGYTF. For the CDR3, the DNA is TGCGCCAGCAGTGAGTCGCCCCTGATCAGTCGATATGGCTACACCTTC. J is TRBJ1-2 and V is TRBV10-2; D remains unclear. There are 16 residues in the CDR3. CDR1 and CDR2 from the germline V gene are WSHSY and SAAADI. The V and J ends lost 0 bases and 5 bases respectively, with 16 bases between them.

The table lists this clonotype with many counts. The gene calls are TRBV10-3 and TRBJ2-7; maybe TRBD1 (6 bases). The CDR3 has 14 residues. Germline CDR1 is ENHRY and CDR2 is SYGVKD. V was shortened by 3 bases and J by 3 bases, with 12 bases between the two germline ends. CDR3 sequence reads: CAISDYQDSYEQYF. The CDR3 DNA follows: TGTGCCATCAGTGATTATCAGGACAGCTACGAGCAGTACTTC.